This T cell receptor beta chain came from a study of CD8+CD57+ T cells in acquired aplastic anemia. Study overall: The mean DNA yield obtained from sorted CD4+ and CD8+ cells came to 3 to 4 ug. Overall study results and limits: Patients and controls shared 25 to 30 CD8+ CDR3 sequences, which appeared highly expressed in patients and within their immunodominant clones. Between the patient and control groups, CD8+ Simpson's diversity did not differ significantly.

Details on this clonotype: Its antigen remains unknown.

The CDR3 totals 12 residues. Trimming took off 1 base at V and 7 bases at J, with 7 bases between the two ends. Germline CDR1 is LNHNV and CDR2 is YYDKDF (reference sequence). By flow cytometry, patients selected for sequencing had shown an expansion of CD8+CD57+ cells. Genomic DNA acted as the template from which TCR beta VDJ combination and CDR3 sequence profiling were carried out. TCRdb passed the reads through MiXCR, listing each CDR3 protein once. The table shows some 200,000 distinct CDR3 sequences, with approximately 52% occurring only once. This clonotype was sampled from a human donor with aplastic anemia. This chain connects TRBV15 to TRBJ1-1, with D perhaps TRBD1 (6 bases). Sequenced material: sorted CD4+, CD8+, or CD8+CD57+ T cells (not recorded which) from PBMCs. The CDR3 spells CATSRGQVEAFF. The CDR3 DNA reads as TGTGCCACCAGCAGAGGACAGGTTGAAGCTTTCTTT.